The clone carrying this T cell receptor (beta chain) has ten or more counts. The sample comes from a study of T-cell memory formation after mild COVID-19. Study summary: Clustering of TCRs was largely donor specific.

TCRdb ran MiXCR on the 5' RACE reads and lists one entry per CDR3 protein. The sample contains some 350,000 distinct CDR3 sequences, under 15% of which appear only once. This sequence originates from a man aged 18-30 years who had mild COVID-19 (a few samples of this study predate the infection). Cell type and time point are not known. Sequencing used PBMCs or a T cell subset sorted from them (not recorded which).

CDR3 in amino acids: CASSPLQGISDEQYF. The CDR3 DNA reads as TGCGCCAGCAGCCCCCTTCAGGGGATCAGCGACGAGCAGTACTTC. This chain links TRBV5-1 with TRBJ2-7, with D maybe TRBD1 (6 bases). The CDR3 consists of 15 residues. Per germline, CDR1 SGHRS and CDR2 YFSETQ. V was clipped by 4 bases and J by 5 bases, with 19 bases between them. Filled out from reference TRBV5-1 and TRBJ2-7, the complete variable domain reads KAGVTQTPRYLIKTRGQQVTLSCSPISGHRSVSWYQQTPGQGLQFLFEYFSETQRNKGNFPGRFSGRQFSNSRSEMNVSTLELGDSALYLCASSPLQGISDEQYFGPGTRLTVT.